A single sample gave rise to the 5 T cell receptor beta chains below, sequenced in a study of blood T cells in healthy people across ages (dated by TCRdb to the mid-2010s). Library preparation used 5' RACE. The sequencer was an Illumina HiSeq 2500. A second about 6 to 11 cycle PCR used a sample-barcoded 5' primer and a J-beta primer mix. Through fastp at Q25 and MiXCR, TCRdb rebuilt clones from the public reads, retaining in-frame beta chains. Entries are consolidated by CDR3 protein sequence, retaining the most common genes and DNA. This sample comprises over a million distinct CDR3 sequences, 25% of them detected only once. The ten largest clonotypes hold 0.65% to 0.95% of the sample. These same data were also listed under a study on T cells of mothers and their children.

The sample consisted of blood. These receptors all stem from a girl aged 2 to 9 in good health.

The gene calls are TRBV9 and TRBJ1-5; possibly TRBD1 for D (5 bases). Trimming cost V 4 bases and J 8 bases, with 19 bases left between them. CDR1 and CDR2 from the germline V gene are SGDLS and YYNGEE. CDR3 length: 15 residues. CDR3 in amino acids: CASSPHWGPGEPQHF. CDR3 in DNA: TGTGCCAGCAGCCCCCATTGGGGCCCTGGGGAGCCCCAGCATTTT.

This clonotype was recorded a few times. The CDR3 loop reads CASSLDPARLNYGYTF. DNA for the CDR3: TGTGCCAGCAGTTTAGACCCGGCGCGTCTGAACTATGGCTACACCTTC. The chain uses TRBV12-3 or TRBV12-4 and TRBJ1-2; the D is unclear. V was clipped by 1 base and J by 2 bases, with 14 bases between them. The CDR3 has 16 residues.

The J gene is TRBJ2-3, the V gene TRBV19; weak D call: TRBD2 (6 bases). Per the germline V gene, CDR1 is LNHDA and CDR2 is SQIVND (reference sequence). This CDR3 spans 17 amino acids. Trimming removed 2 bases at V and 0 bases at J, with 15 bases between. The CDR3 loop is CASSIREEEGSTDTQYF. CDR3 bases: TGTGCCAGTAGTATAAGGGAGGAGGAGGGGAGCACAGATACGCAGTATTTT.

This sequence joins TRBV12-3 or TRBV12-4 and TRBJ2-2; 8 positions agree with TRBD2. The CDR3 consists of 18 residues. V lost 1 base and J lost 5; bases outside the gene matches: 12. In nucleotides, the CDR3 is TGTGCCAGCAGTTTAGTAATCAGCGGGAGATTGGGGACCGGGGAGCTGTTTTTT. Its protein product is CASSLVISGRLGTGELFF.

This chain links TRBV20-1 with TRBJ2-1; 11 nucleotides align to TRBD2. Germline V CDR1 and CDR2: DFQATT, SNEGSKA (reference sequence). CDR3 length: 15 residues. Trimming removed 5 bases from V and 6 bases from J; junction bases left unmatched: 9. The CDR3 DNA follows: TGCAGTGCTCGAACCACTAGCGGGAGACTCAATGAGCAGTTCTTC. This codes for CSARTTSGRLNEQFF.